The 4 T cell receptor beta chains below all came from one sample that was sequenced in a study of T cell changes during pregnancy in multiple sclerosis. The assay was immunoSEQ multiplex PCR, and TCRdb's table has in-frame clones only and misses some. The table has roughly 48,000 clones, around 94% seen once. Here the sequenced sample was CD4+ T cells from peripheral blood mononuclear cells, taken in the second trimester of pregnancy. The receptors here all came from a female donor in good health, enrolled as a control in a pregnancy study.

The chain has TRBV27 and TRBJ2-3, with 10 bases that match TRBD1. Germline trimming cut 2 bases from V and 7 bases from J; bases unmatched to any gene: 6. Germline V gives CDR1 MNHEY, CDR2 SMNVEV (reference sequence). The CDR3 covers 15 residues. The CDR3 is CASSLGRQGAHTQYF. CDR3 DNA sequence: TGTGCCAGCAGTTTAGGGAGACAGGGGGCCCATACGCAGTATTTT.

About this clone: The sample holds other DNA sequences that translate to the same CDR3. The chain's CDR3 is CASSFPGQQETQYF. CDR3 sequence (DNA): TGTGCCAGCAGTTTCCCGGGACAGCAAGAGACCCAGTACTTC. The chain combines TRBV6-6 with TRBJ2-5; 7 bases are shared with TRBD1. CDR1 and CDR2 (germline): MNHNY, SVGAGI (reference sequence). V lost 4 bases and J lost 2; bases outside the gene matches: 4. CDR3 length: 14 amino acids.

This chain connects TRBV11-2 to TRBJ2-7; TRBD1 matches at 10 bases. Germline V gene sequence: CDR1 SGHAT, CDR2 FQNNGV. Germline trimming cut 5 bases from V and 3 bases from J; bases unmatched to any gene: 7. The CDR3 spans 15 residues. CDR3 amino acids: CASSDARTGGYEQYF. CDR3 in DNA: TGTGCCAGCAGCGACGCCCGGACAGGGGGCTACGAGCAGTACTTC.

This rearrangement joins TRBV9 to TRBJ2-5; 8 nucleotides agree with TRBD2. The V gene's germline CDR1 is SGDLS and CDR2 YYNGEE. Trimming at V came to 0 bases and at J to 5 bases, leaving 6 bases not matched to a gene. The length of the CDR3 is 15 residues. The CDR3 here is CASSVAGGASETQYF. The CDR3, as DNA: TGTGCCAGCAGCGTAGCCGGGGGGGCCTCGGAGACCCAGTACTTC. The full variable domain, with the rest looked up from reference TRBV9 and TRBJ2-5, is DSGVTQTPKHLITATGQRVTLRCSPRSGDLSVYWYQQSLDQGLQFLIQYYNGEERAKGNILERFSAQQFPDLHSELNLSSLELGDSALYFCASSVAGGASETQYFGPGTRLLVL.